The clone carrying this TCR beta chain occurred a few times. Its target is unknown. This record belongs to a study of T cells in Graves' hyperthyroidism and ophthalmopathy. General observations from the study: Blood held most thyroid clonotypes expanded above 0.001 frequency. Ophthalmopathy got predicted by the model a median around 6.8 months before its onset.

The CDR3 totals 13 residues. Trimming shortened V by 4 bases and J by 5 bases, and 9 bases separated the two germline ends. Germline CDR1 is SEHNR and CDR2 is FQNEAQ (reference sequence). The investigators amplified TCR beta CDR3 regions from RNA transcripts. The HTBI primer set drove a first-round RT-PCR of the TCR CDR3. Each CDR3 protein gets one entry after TCRdb re-called the multiplex PCR reads with MiXCR. The data contain some 570,000 distinct CDR3 sequences, 13% to 15% of them singletons. This rearrangement joins TRBV7-9 to TRBJ1-3; D gene unclear. This receptor was identified in a woman between 18 and 29 years old with Graves' ophthalmopathy. Sequencing was carried out using blood. In DNA form, the CDR3 reads TGTGCCAGCAGCTCCCATGCCAGAAACACCATATATTTT. Translated, it gives CASSSHARNTIYF.